This T cell receptor beta chain originates from a study of shared T cell receptors in the human thymus. The CDR3 has 16 residues. V lost 5 bases, J lost 1 base, and 17 bases lay in between. CDR1 and CDR2 from the germline V gene are MNHEY and SMNVEV (reference sequence). TCRdb's table, derived via immunoSEQ multiplex PCR, lists solely in-frame clones and lacks some. The sample includes around 68,000 clones, around 96% seen only once; the top ten take about 0.036%. The sample was thymocytes. The rearrangement uses TRBV27 and TRBJ1-1; possibly TRBD1 for D (6 bases). The sequence derives from a human donor. This chain's CDR3 is CASSTPTGEKNTEAFF. The DNA of the CDR3 is TGTGCCAGCAGTACCCCGACAGGAGAGAAGAACACTGAAGCTTTCTTT.